The present T cell receptor beta chain was sequenced within a study of T-cell reconstitution after alpha-beta-depleted transplantation in children. Trimming pared 6 bases from V and 7 bases from J, leaving 9 bases between. The CDR3 runs 12 residues. This clonotype occurred many times. Its target is not known. Study-wide results and limits: TCRbeta diversity was high at day 60 in some patients (a result of surviving recipient T cells and thymic progenitors).

Unique molecular identifiers were incorporated during preparation of the TCRbeta library. Via MiXCR, TCRdb re-called the PCR reads, giving one row per CDR3 protein. Here the sample spans about 980,000 distinct CDR3 sequences, about 29% being singletons. This material consisted of PBMCs, mostly from graft donor cells, taken 360 days after TCRalphabeta/CD19-depleted stem cell transplant. This rearrangement joins TRBV12-3 or TRBV12-4 to TRBJ2-2; unclear D gene. The receptor's source is a boy in the first two years of life who had a stem cell transplant for SCID, so the T cells may come from the graft donor. CDR3 nucleotide sequence: TGTGCCAGCAGGCAGGATTACGGGGAGCTGTTTTTT. Translation: CASRQDYGELFF.